What follows describes a single T cell receptor beta chain. Antigen specificity is unknown. The sample is drawn from a study of blood T cells in healthy people across ages. Whole-study results and caveats: Per-million-T-cell TCR beta diversity fell roughly linearly with age.

The J segment lost 7 bases and the V segment lost 3 bases, leaving 5 bases of the junction unmatched. The CDR3 is made up of 14 amino acids. It was with a sample-barcoded 5' primer and a J-beta primer mix that a second PCR of roughly 6 to 12 cycles was run. The yield of each sample was at least 2.5 million CDR3-containing paired-end reads. TCRdb analysed the 5' RACE reads with MiXCR anew, one entry per CDR3 protein. The sample yields around 1.1 million distinct CDR3 sequences, 35% to 45% seen once. The specimen was blood. The chain has TRBV12-3 or TRBV12-4 and TRBJ1-2, with 10 nucleotides matching TRBD1. The source is a man between 18 and 35 years old in good health. CDR3 in DNA: TGTGCCAGCAGTTTTCGACAGGGGGCGGGTGGCTACACCTTC. It is translated as CASSFRQGAGGYTF.